The text below deals with one TCR beta chain. No antigen is known for it. Here immunoSEQ multiplex PCR was the method, and the copy in TCRdb shows in-frame clones only, minus some. The sample holds almost 50,000 clones, 80% to 85% seen once. The data derive from a study of OX40 agonist ivuxolimab in advanced cancers. Study at large: A mean age of about 59 years, range roughly 20 to 80, was recorded, and under 85% were male.

Germline CDR1 is MNHEY and CDR2 is SMNVEV (reference sequence). Between the trimmed V and J ends, which lost 6 bases and 0 bases, there was a span of 8 bases. The CDR3 sequence is 13 residues long. Study-level results: Researchers report that CD8+ T cells had, on average, more expanded clones than CD4+. The authors also found low normalized T-cell clonal expansion in some nonresponders.

The V and J genes are TRBV27 and TRBJ1-1; D is unclear. This specimen was CD4+ or CD8+ T cells sorted from blood, taken in a trial of the OX40 agonist ivuxolimab. The receptor's source is an adult with an advanced solid tumor such as melanoma, head and neck, liver or kidney cancer. The CDR3 is CASRFEVNTEAFF. CDR3 nucleotide sequence: TGTGCCAGCAGGTTCGAGGTGAACACTGAAGCTTTCTTT.